The 30 T cell receptor beta chains presented below share a single source sample, sequenced in a study of PD-1 blockade in classical Hodgkin lymphoma. The patients all showed relapse after autologous stem cell transplantation, while their brentuximab vedotin exposure varied. The repertoire was sequenced with immunoSEQ multiplex PCR; TCRdb's copy has only in-frame clones and lacks some. The table includes roughly 96,000 clones, 89% detected once. Sequencing used peripheral blood mononuclear cells (PBMCs), obtained before the second cycle of nivolumab. The receptors shown here come from a human donor with classical Hodgkin lymphoma.

The rearrangement links TRBV5-1 to TRBJ1-4, with D perhaps TRBD1 (6 bases). The CDR3 length is 16 residues. CDR1 and CDR2 (germline): SGHRS, YFSETQ. Trimming shortened V by 0 bases and J by 0 bases, and 9 bases separated the two germline ends. The CDR3 bases are TGCGCCAGCAGCTTGGTACAGGGTGCAACTAATGAAAAACTGTTTTTT. It encodes CASSLVQGATNEKLFF.

This chain connects TRBV6-6 to TRBJ2-1, with 8 bases lining up with TRBD1. V trimming: 8 bases; J trimming: 4 bases; junction bases outside the gene matches: 4. The germline gives CDR1 MNHNY, CDR2 SVGAGI (reference sequence). CDR3 length equals 13 residues. The CDR3 bases are TGTGCCAGCCCAGGGGGCCCATACAATGAGCAGTTCTTC. Encoded protein: CASPGGPYNEQFF.

The CDR3 bases are TGTGCCAGCAGTTTGGGACAGCTCGGGTACGAGCAGTACTTC. This codes for CASSLGQLGYEQYF. The chain employs TRBV28 and TRBJ2-7; 7 positions agree with TRBD1. The CDR3 spans 14 residues. Trimming removed 3 bases from V and 4 bases from J; junction bases left unmatched: 6. Looked up from germline, CDR1 is MDHEN and CDR2 is SYDVKM.

The table lists this clone with a count of one. The V gene is TRBV11-2, the J gene TRBJ2-7; D might be TRBD1 or TRBD2, each matching 6 bases. CDR1 and CDR2 (germline): SGHAT, FQNNGV. Trimming pared 3 bases from V and 4 bases from J, leaving 13 bases between. The CDR3 has 14 amino acids. The CDR3 nucleotides are TGTGCCAGCAGCTTTCGGAGGGGGAGTTACGAGCAGTACTTC. Its translation: CASSFRRGSYEQYF.

This clone was counted once. The gene calls are TRBV6-5 and TRBJ2-7, with D perhaps TRBD1 (5 bases). Germline-derived CDR1 and CDR2 are MNHEY and SVGAGI. CDR3 length equals 12 residues. V was clipped by 5 bases and J by 5 bases, with 10 bases between them. The CDR3 reads CASSRTNHEQYF. The CDR3 DNA follows: TGTGCCAGCAGTAGGACAAACCACGAGCAGTACTTC.

This clone was counted a single time. V and J are TRBV19 and TRBJ2-1; 7 positions agree with TRBD2. J was trimmed by 4 bases and V by 7 bases; bases with no gene match: 13. Germline CDR1 is LNHDA and CDR2 is SQIVND (reference sequence). This CDR3 has 16 residues. The CDR3 bases are TGTGCCAGTAAAAAAGGAGAGGGACTACTATACAATGAGCAGTTCTTC. The encoded protein is CASKKGEGLLYNEQFF.

The gene calls are TRBV7-2 and TRBJ1-2; 8 bases align to TRBD1. This CDR3 has 17 amino acids. Germline CDR1 reads SGHTA; CDR2 reads FQGNSA. V lost 0 bases to trimming and J lost 6 bases; unmatched junction nucleotides: 12. Here the CDR3 reads CASSLALGQASENGYTF. The CDR3 DNA reads TGTGCCAGCAGCTTAGCCCTGGGACAGGCTTCAGAGAATGGCTACACCTTC.

The CDR3 is CASSSENIQYF. CDR3 sequence (DNA): TGTGCCAGCTCGTCGGAAAACATTCAGTACTTC. V is TRBV6-6 and J is TRBJ2-4; no clear D. V was shortened by 8 bases and J by 5 bases, with 7 bases between the two germline ends. Per germline, CDR1 MNHNY and CDR2 SVGAGI (reference sequence). The CDR3 totals 11 residues.

The chain links TRBV5-1 to TRBJ2-1; TRBD2 is a possible D gene (5 bases). The CDR3 is 13 residues long. CDR1 SGHRS and CDR2 YFSETQ come from the germline V gene. V was trimmed by 4 bases and J by 4 bases, leaving 9 bases between them. In DNA form, the CDR3 reads TGCGCCAGCAGCCCCGGAGGTTACAATGAGCAGTTCTTC. Amino acids: CASSPGGYNEQFF.

The chain is built from TRBV5-4 and TRBJ2-7; the D gene is possibly TRBD2 (5 bases). V lost 0 bases and J lost 0, with 7 bases in between. The CDR3 has 14 amino acids. Germline values: CDR1 SGHNT, CDR2 YYREEE (reference sequence). CDR3 in DNA: TGTGCCAGCAGCTTGGGACGGGGCTCCTACGAGCAGTACTTC. As protein: CASSLGRGSYEQYF.

J is TRBJ2-1 and V is TRBV11-2; 8 nucleotides line up with TRBD2. This CDR3 is built from 16 residues. CDR1 is SGHAT, CDR2 FQNNGV, per germline. With 4 bases clipped from V and 1 base from J, the junction kept 6 bases outside the gene matches. The CDR3 is CASSSPQRGSYNEQFF. CDR3 coding DNA: TGTGCCAGCAGCTCCCCCCAGCGGGGGTCCTACAATGAGCAGTTCTTC.

This clone was recorded once. This chain joins TRBV4-1 and TRBJ1-1, with 8 bases identical to TRBD1. Germline loops: CDR1 MGHRA, CDR2 YSYEKL. With V trimmed by 0 bases and J by 0 bases, 6 bases remained unmatched. The CDR3 is 17 residues long. CDR3 in amino acids: CASSQDSQGVMNTEAFF. CDR3 in DNA: TGCGCCAGCAGCCAAGATTCACAGGGGGTAATGAACACTGAAGCTTTCTTT.

The V and J genes are TRBV18 and TRBJ2-5; 12 nucleotides line up with TRBD2. The CDR3 consists of 15 residues. The ends lost 4 bases at V and 5 bases at J; junction bases unmatched: 5. The germline V gene encodes CDR1 KGHSH and CDR2 LQKENI. The CDR3 region is CASSLGLAGWETQYF. CDR3 nucleotide sequence: TGTGCCAGCTCACTTGGACTAGCGGGATGGGAGACCCAGTACTTC.

For this clone: Other nucleotide sequences in the sample specify the same CDR3. The chain employs TRBV7-9 and TRBJ2-1; D ambiguous. Per germline, CDR1 SEHNR and CDR2 FQNEAQ (reference sequence). V gave up 5 bases and J gave up 5 bases, with 7 bases separating them. This CDR3 has 12 amino acids. The DNA for the CDR3 is TGTGCCAGCAGCCTGACGAACAATGAGCAGTTCTTC. It yields the protein CASSLTNNEQFF.

The J gene is TRBJ2-1, the V gene TRBV2; no clear D gene. Looked up from germline, CDR1 is SNHLY and CDR2 is FYNNEI. The CDR3 is made up of 12 amino acids. V was pared by 6 bases and J by 6 bases, with 9 bases between. CDR3 in amino acids: CASRDSFNEQFF. In DNA form, the CDR3 reads TGTGCCAGCAGGGATAGTTTCAATGAGCAGTTCTTC.

As DNA, the CDR3 is TGTGCCAGTAGTGGCAGGATGAACACTGAAGCTTTCTTT. Translation gives CASSGRMNTEAFF. This chain joins TRBV19 and TRBJ1-1, with unresolved D. There are 13 residues in the CDR3. Deletions cut 5 bases from V and 0 bases from J, with 7 bases between. Per the germline V gene, CDR1 is LNHDA and CDR2 is SQIVND (reference sequence).

The chain has TRBV5-4 and TRBJ1-5; D not resolved. Trimming took 0 bases from V and 4 from J, leaving 5 bases between them. The germline CDR1 and CDR2 sequences are SGHNT and YYREEE (reference sequence). The CDR3 runs to 13 residues. The CDR3 DNA reads TGTGCCAGCAGCTTGGCCGGGAATCAGCCCCAGCATTTT. Its protein is CASSLAGNQPQHF. The full variable domain, with the rest looked up from reference TRBV5-4 and TRBJ1-5, is ETGVTQSPTHLIKTRGQQVTLRCSSQSGHNTVSWYQQALGQGPQFIFQYYREEENGRGNFPPRFSGLQFPNYSSELNVNALELDDSALYLCASSLAGNQPQHFGDGTRLSIL.

This chain connects TRBV6-5 to TRBJ2-1; unclear D gene. The CDR3 covers 13 residues. Germline CDR1 MNHEY, CDR2 SVGAGI. Trimming took 2 bases from V and 5 from J, leaving 7 bases between them. Written as DNA, the CDR3 is TGTGCCAGCAGTTACGGACCCAACAATGAGCAGTTCTTC. Protein product: CASSYGPNNEQFF.

This chain uses TRBV6-5 with TRBJ1-4; D is unresolved. Germline assignment: CDR1 MNHEY and CDR2 SVGAGI. This CDR3 is built from 15 residues. Trimming shortened V by 2 bases and J by 8 bases, and 15 bases separated the two germline ends. CDR3 in amino acids: CASSYQGSPGEKLFF. The CDR3 nucleotides read TGTGCCAGCAGTTACCAAGGGTCCCCGGGGGAAAAACTGTTTTTT.

By sample fraction, this clone is medium-sized. The CDR3 DNA is TGTGCCAGCAGTCCCGCCTGGACAGGGGCAGGCTACACCTTC. Protein: CASSPAWTGAGYTF. V usage is TRBV25-1 and J usage is TRBJ1-2; 9 nucleotides align to TRBD1. The CDR3 contains 14 residues. V trimming: 5 bases; J trimming: 8 bases; junction bases outside the gene matches: 9. Germline V gives CDR1 MGHDK, CDR2 SYGVNS.

The V gene is TRBV6-1, the J gene TRBJ2-7, with a tentative D call TRBD1 (6 bases). The germline V gene has CDR1 MNHNS and CDR2 SASEGT. The CDR3 is made up of 14 amino acids. V was clipped by 4 bases and J by 4 bases, with 14 bases between them. The CDR3 coding sequence is TGTGCCAGCAGTGGTCCGGGACAAGATTACGAGCAGTACTTC. Protein sequence: CASSGPGQDYEQYF.

This chain joins TRBV19 and TRBJ1-1, with a possible D match to TRBD1 (6 bases). The CDR3 extends over 14 amino acids. V was pared by 3 bases and J by 5 bases, with 13 bases between. CDR1 is LNHDA and CDR2 is SQIVND in the germline V gene (reference sequence). The CDR3 DNA sequence: TGTGCCAGTAGTATCGGCTCGGGGGCTACTGAAGCTTTCTTT. Translating it yields CASSIGSGATEAFF.

The V and J genes are TRBV18 and TRBJ1-1; TRBD1 matches at 7 bases. CDR1 KGHSH and CDR2 LQKENI come from the germline V gene. This CDR3 has 14 amino acids. V lost 0 bases and J lost 4; bases outside the gene matches: 2. Here the CDR3 reads CASSPPGQSTEAFF. The DNA for the CDR3 is TGTGCCAGCTCACCACCGGGACAGAGCACTGAAGCTTTCTTT.

The chain couples TRBV13 to TRBJ2-2; D ambiguous. In germline, CDR1 is PRHDT, CDR2 FYEKMQ (reference sequence). Between the trimmed V and J ends, which lost 3 bases and 4 bases, there was a span of 0 bases. The CDR3 is made up of 11 amino acids. CDR3 residues: CASSFTGELFF. For the CDR3, the DNA is TGTGCCAGCAGCTTCACCGGGGAGCTGTTTTTT.

The chain recombines TRBV4-1 with TRBJ1-3; D is uncertain. Between the trimmed V and J ends, which lost 0 bases and 3 bases, there was a span of 18 bases. The CDR3 spans 18 residues. From germline, CDR1 is MGHRA and CDR2 YSYEKL. The CDR3 coding sequence is TGCGCCAGCAGCCAAGATTTCTACGGTAAAGCGATTGGAAACACCATATATTTT. It codes for CASSQDFYGKAIGNTIYF.

The chain combines TRBV7-6 with TRBJ2-7; TRBD2 matches 8 bases. Trimming cost V 1 base and J 0 bases; bases outside gene matches: 11. Germline V gene data show CDR1 as SGHVS and CDR2 as FNYEAQ. The CDR3 spans 18 residues. The chain's CDR3 is CASSLGPTSGTSSYEQYF. The CDR3 DNA reads as TGTGCCAGCAGCTTAGGCCCTACAAGCGGGACTAGCTCCTACGAGCAGTACTTC.

The V call is TRBV7-8, the J call TRBJ1-5, with 9 bases fitting TRBD1. The CDR3 length is 15 residues. V lost 4 bases, J lost 5 bases, and 6 bases stayed unmatched. The germline CDR1 and CDR2 sequences are SGHVS and FQNEAQ. The CDR3 here is CASSYGQGWDQPQHF. DNA for the CDR3: TGTGCCAGCAGCTACGGACAGGGGTGGGATCAGCCCCAGCATTTT.

The J gene is TRBJ2-1, the V gene TRBV7-9; D remains unclear. The CDR3 loop spans 14 amino acids. CDR1 and CDR2 (germline): SEHNR, FQNEAQ (reference sequence). V lost 1 base, J lost 0 bases, and 4 bases lay in between. The chain's CDR3 is CASSLVSSYNEQFF. DNA for the CDR3: TGTGCCAGCAGCTTAGTTAGCTCCTACAATGAGCAGTTCTTC.

This chain joins TRBV7-8 and TRBJ2-4; 11 bases agree with TRBD2. The germline V gene has CDR1 SGHVS and CDR2 FQNEAQ. The CDR3 has 16 residues. After removal of 5 bases from V and 4 bases from J, the junction contained 7 bases not matched to a gene. CDR3 in amino acids: CASSHTSGRSKNIQYF. The CDR3 coding sequence is TGTGCCAGCAGCCACACTAGCGGGAGATCTAAAAACATTCAGTACTTC.

The chain has TRBV28 and TRBJ2-3; D assignment may be TRBD1 or TRBD2 (5 bases each). Germline V lookup: CDR1 MDHEN, CDR2 SYDVKM. With 8 bases removed from V and 0 bases from J, the gap between germline ends came to 12 bases. CDR3 length: 14 amino acids. The CDR3 DNA reads as TGTGCCAGCCCCCCGGGACGGAGCACAGATACGCAGTATTTT. Encoded protein: CASPPGRSTDTQYF.